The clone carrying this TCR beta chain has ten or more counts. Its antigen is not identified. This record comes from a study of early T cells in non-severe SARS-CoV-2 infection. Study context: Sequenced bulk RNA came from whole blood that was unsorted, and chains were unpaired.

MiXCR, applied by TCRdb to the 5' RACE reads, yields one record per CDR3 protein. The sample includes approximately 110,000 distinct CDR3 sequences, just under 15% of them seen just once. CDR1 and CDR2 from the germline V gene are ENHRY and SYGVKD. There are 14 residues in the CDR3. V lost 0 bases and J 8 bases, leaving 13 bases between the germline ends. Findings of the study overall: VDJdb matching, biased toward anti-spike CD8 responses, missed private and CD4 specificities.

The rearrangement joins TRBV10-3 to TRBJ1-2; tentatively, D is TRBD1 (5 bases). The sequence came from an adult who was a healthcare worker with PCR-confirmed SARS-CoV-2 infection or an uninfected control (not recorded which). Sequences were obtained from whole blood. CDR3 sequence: CAISESGDGYGYTF. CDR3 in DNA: TGTGCCATCAGTGAGTCAGGGGACGGTTACGGCTACACCTTC.